This TCR beta chain was found in a study of human thymus T cells. Study-wide results and limits: Related studies noted strongly shared thymic repertoires across unrelated people. Thymic and blood repertoires appeared to show biased V and J gene usage.

Thymus specimens were resections from corrective heart surgery. Having surgery to correct congenital heart defects, healthy Finnish infants acted as the donors. The CDR3 spans 15 residues. The V gene lost 0 bases and the J gene lost 4 bases, with 13 bases spanning the gap. Germline V gene data show CDR1 as SGHRS and CDR2 as YFSETQ. Some clones are missing from TCRdb's copy, which holds only in-frame ones; the method was immunoSEQ multiplex PCR. The sample records around 70,000 clones, 85% to 95% being singletons. About this clone itself: Antigen unknown.

The rearrangement links TRBV5-1 to TRBJ1-1; no clear D gene. The sequence was collected from a girl under three years old with a congenital heart defect but otherwise immunologically healthy. The sequenced sample was thymus tissue. CDR3 amino acids: CASSLVPGPGTEAFF. In DNA, the CDR3 is TGCGCCAGCAGCTTGGTGCCAGGCCCGGGCACTGAAGCTTTCTTT.